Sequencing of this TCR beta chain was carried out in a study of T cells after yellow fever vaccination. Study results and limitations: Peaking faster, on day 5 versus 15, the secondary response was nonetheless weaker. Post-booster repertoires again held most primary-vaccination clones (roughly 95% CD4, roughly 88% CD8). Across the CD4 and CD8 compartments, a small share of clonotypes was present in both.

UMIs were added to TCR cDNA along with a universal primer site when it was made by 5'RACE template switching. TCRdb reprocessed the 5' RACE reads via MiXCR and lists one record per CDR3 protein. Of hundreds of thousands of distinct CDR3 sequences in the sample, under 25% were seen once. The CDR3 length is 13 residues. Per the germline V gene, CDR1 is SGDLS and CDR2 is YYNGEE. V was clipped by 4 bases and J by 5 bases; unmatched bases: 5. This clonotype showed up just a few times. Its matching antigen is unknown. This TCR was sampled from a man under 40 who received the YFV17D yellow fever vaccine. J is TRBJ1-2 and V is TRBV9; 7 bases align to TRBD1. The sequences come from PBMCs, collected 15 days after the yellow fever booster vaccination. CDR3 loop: CASSPGQRYGYTF. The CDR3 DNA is TGTGCCAGCAGCCCGGGACAGAGATATGGCTACACCTTC. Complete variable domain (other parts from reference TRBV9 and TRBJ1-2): DSGVTQTPKHLITATGQRVTLRCSPRSGDLSVYWYQQSLDQGLQFLIQYYNGEERAKGNILERFSAQQFPDLHSELNLSSLELGDSALYFCASSPGQRYGYTFGSGTRLTVV.